The source of this TCR beta chain is a study of shared T cell receptors in the human thymus. TCRdb keeps only in-frame clones here, not all; method: immunoSEQ multiplex PCR. The table has 720,000 or so clones, approximately 83% seen once. CDR3 length: 17 residues. Germline values: CDR1 KGHSH, CDR2 LQKENI. V was cut by 0 bases and J by 4 bases, with 18 bases left in between. The table lists this clone with a few counts. A further study also used this sample, focusing on human thymus T cells. From that report: Gene usage for V and J segments appeared biased in thymic and blood repertoires. Unrelated individuals had highly overlapping thymic repertoires, as reported in related research.

Material: thymocytes. The chain combines TRBV18 with TRBJ1-2; tentatively, D is TRBD1 (5 bases). This receptor was taken from a girl in the first two years of life with a congenital heart defect. CDR3 amino acids: CASSPPEPGRDGYGYTF. Written as DNA, the CDR3 is TGTGCCAGCTCACCACCTGAGCCAGGGCGGGATGGCTATGGCTACACCTTC.